This T cell receptor (beta chain) is from a study of shared clonotypes between healthy human individuals. General study findings and limits: It was observed that roughly 5.4% of naive CD4 clonotypes were shared across several donors. Generally, estimated richness proved larger in naive subsets than it did in memory subsets.

This CDR3 has 12 amino acids. V lost 1 base to trimming and J lost 8 bases, with 5 bases between them. Germline V gives CDR1 MGHRA, CDR2 YSYEKL. With respect to this clone: What it binds is not known.

The study separated CD4+ cells into CD45RA+ naive and CD45RA-negative memory subsets. The input for sorted-subset replicate PCRs was roughly 180 ng DNA, 25,000 to 30,000 T cell genomes. The method was immunoSEQ multiplex PCR; TCRdb's version includes in-frame clones alone and lacks a portion of them. Among approximately 1,000,000 clones listed, around three quarters were seen once. This TCR derives from a young man in good health. Some clones in this sample may be carry-over from other donors' samples. V and J are TRBV4-1 and TRBJ1-4; D remains unclear. The sample comprised memory CD4+ T cells from PBMCs. The sample's subset: CD45RA-negative fraction. The CDR3 bases are TGCGCCAGCAGCCAAGGAACAGAAAAACTGTTTTTT. Translated: CASSQGTEKLFF.